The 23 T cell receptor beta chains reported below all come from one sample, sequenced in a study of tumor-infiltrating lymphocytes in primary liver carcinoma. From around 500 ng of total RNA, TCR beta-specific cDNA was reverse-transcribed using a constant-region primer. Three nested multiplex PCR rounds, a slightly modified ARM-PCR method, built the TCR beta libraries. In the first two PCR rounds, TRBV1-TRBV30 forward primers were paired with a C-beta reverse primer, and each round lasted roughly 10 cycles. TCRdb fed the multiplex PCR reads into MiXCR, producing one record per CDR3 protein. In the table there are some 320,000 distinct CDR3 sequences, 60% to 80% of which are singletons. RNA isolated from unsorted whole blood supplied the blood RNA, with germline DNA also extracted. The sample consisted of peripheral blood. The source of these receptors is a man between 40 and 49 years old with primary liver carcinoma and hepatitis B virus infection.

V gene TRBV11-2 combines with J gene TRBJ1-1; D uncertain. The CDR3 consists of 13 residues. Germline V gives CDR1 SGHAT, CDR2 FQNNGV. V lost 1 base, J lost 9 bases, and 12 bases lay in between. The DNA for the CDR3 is TGTGCCAGCAGCTTAGCAAGGAACACCAAAGCTTTCTTT. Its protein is CASSLARNTKAFF.

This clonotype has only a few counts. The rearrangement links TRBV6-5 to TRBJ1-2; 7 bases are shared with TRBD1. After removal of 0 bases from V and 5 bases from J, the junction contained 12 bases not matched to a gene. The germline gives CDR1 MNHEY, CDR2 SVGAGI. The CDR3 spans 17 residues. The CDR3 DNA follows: TGTGCCAGCAGTTACTCGGACAGGAGGGGGGCATGGTATGGCTACACCTTC. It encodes CASSYSDRRGAWYGYTF.

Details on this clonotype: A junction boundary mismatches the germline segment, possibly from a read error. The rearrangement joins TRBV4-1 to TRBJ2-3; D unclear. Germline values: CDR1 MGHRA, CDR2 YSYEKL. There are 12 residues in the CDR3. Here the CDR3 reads CVSSQDSVTQYF. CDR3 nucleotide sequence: TGCGTCAGCAGCCAAGATTCAGTTACGCAGTATTTT.

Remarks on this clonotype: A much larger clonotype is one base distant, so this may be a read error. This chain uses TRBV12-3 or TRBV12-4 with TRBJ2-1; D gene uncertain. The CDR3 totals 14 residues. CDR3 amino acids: CASSETGSPPERFF. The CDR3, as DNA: TGTGCCAGCAGTGAGACTGGTTCCCCACCTGAGCGGTTCTTC.

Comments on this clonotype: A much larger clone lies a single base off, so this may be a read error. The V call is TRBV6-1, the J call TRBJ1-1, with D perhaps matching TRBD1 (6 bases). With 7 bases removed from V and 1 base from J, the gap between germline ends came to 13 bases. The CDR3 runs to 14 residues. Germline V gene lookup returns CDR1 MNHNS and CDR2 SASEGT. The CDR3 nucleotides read TGTGCCAGCAATGAGAGGGGGGCGAACACTGAAGCTTTCTTT. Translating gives CASNERGANTEAFF.

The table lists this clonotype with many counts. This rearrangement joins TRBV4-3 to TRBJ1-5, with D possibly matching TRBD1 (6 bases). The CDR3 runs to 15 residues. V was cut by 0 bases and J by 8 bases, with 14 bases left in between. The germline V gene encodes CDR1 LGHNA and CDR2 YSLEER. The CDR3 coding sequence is TGCGCCAGCAGCCAAGATCAGGGAGGGGGAAAGCCCCAGCATTTT. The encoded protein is CASSQDQGGGKPQHF.

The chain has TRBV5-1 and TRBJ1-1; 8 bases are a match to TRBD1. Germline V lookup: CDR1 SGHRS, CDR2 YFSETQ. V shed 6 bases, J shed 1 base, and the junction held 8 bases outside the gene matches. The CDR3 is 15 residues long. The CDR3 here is CASNSGQGGNTEAFF. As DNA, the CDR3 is TGCGCCAGCAACTCCGGACAGGGTGGGAACACTGAAGCTTTCTTT.

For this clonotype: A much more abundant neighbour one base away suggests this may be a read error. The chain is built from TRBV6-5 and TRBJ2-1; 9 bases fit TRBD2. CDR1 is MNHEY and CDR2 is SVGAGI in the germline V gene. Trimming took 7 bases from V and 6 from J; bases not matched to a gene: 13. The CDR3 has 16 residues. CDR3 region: CASTVRTSVGLNEQFF. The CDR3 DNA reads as TGTGCCAGCACCGTACGGACTAGCGTGGGCCTCAATGAGCAGTTCTTC.

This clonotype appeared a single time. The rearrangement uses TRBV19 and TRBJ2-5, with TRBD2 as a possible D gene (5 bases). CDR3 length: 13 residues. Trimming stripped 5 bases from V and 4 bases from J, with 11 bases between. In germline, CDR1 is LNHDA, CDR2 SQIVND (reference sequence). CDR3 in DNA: TGTGCCAGTAGTTCGAGCGGTGGAGAGACCCAGTACTTC. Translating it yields CASSSSGGETQYF.

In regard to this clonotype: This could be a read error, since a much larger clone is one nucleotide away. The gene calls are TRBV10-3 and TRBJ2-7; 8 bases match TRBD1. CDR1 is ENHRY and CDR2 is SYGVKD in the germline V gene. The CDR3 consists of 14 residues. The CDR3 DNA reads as TGTGGCTCAGAGAGTGGGACAGGTCCCAACGAGCAGTACTTC. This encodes CGSESGTGPNEQYF.

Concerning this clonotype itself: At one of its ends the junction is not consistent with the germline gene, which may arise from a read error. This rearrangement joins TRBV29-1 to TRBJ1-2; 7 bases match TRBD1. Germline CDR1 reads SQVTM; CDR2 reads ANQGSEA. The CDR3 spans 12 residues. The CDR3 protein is CSVRDRDLEYIF. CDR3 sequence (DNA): TGCAGCGTGAGAGACAGGGACCTTGAGTACATCTTC.

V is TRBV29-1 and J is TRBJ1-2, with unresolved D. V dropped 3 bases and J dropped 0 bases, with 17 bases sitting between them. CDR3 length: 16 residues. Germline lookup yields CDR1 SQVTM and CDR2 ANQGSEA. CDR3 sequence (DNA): TGCAGCGTTGAGTTGTTGGAGCACTGGACTAACTATGGCTACACCTTC. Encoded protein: CSVELLEHWTNYGYTF.

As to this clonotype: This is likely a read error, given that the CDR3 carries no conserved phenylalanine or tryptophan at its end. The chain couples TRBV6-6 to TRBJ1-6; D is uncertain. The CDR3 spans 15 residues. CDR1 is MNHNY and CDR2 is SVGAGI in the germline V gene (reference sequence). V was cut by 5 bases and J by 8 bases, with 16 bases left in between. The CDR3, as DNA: TGTGCCAGCAGTAGACTTGGACCATCCGATTCACCCCTCCACTAT. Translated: CASSRLGPSDSPLHY.

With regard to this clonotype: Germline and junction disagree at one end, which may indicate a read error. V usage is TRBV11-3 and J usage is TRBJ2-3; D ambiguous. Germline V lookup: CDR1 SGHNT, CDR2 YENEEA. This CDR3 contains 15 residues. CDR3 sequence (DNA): TGTGCCAGCAGCTCGGGCTCAAGTATCACAGATACGCAGTACTTT. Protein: CASSSGSSITDTQYF.

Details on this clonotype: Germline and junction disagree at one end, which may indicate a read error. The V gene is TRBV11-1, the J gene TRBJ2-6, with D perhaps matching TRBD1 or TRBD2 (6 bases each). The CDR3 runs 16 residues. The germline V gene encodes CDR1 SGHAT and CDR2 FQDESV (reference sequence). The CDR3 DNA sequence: TGTGCCAGCAGCCTTCGTCGGGGGCCTGGGACCAACGTCCCGACTTTC. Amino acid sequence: CASSLRRGPGTNVPTF.

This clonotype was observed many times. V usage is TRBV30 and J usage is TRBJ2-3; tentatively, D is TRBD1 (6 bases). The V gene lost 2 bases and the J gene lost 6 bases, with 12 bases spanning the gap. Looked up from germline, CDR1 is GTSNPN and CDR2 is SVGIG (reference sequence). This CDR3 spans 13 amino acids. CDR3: CAWSSQGTDTQYF. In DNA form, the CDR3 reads TGTGCCTGGAGTTCCCAGGGGACGGATACGCAGTATTTT.

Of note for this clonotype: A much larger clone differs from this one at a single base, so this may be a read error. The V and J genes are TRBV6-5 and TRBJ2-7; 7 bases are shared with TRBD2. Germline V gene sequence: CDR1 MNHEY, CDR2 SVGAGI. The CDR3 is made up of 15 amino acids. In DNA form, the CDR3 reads TGTGCCAACAGTTACTCCGGGCGGGAGTGGGACGAGCAGTACTTC. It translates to CANSYSGREWDEQYF.

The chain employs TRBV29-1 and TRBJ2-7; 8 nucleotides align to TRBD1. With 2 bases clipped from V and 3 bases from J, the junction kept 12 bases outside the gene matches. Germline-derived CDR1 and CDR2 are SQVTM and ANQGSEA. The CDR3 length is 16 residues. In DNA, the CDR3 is TGCAGCGTTGAACGTTTTCCGACAGGGGTGAACTACGAGCAGTACTTC. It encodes CSVERFPTGVNYEQYF.

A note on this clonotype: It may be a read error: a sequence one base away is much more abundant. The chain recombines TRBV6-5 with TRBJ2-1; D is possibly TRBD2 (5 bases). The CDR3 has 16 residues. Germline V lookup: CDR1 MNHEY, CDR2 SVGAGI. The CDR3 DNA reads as TGTGCCAGCAGTTATGCGAGTGGGAGCTCCTACAATGAGCACTTCTTC. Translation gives CASSYASGSSYNEHFF.

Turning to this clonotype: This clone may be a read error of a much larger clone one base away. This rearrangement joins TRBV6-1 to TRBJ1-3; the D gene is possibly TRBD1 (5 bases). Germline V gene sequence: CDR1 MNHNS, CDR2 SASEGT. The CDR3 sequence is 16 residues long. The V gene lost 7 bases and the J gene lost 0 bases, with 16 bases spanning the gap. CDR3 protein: CASNRDPQSSGNTIYF. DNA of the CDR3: TGTGCCAGCAACCGGGACCCACAAAGCTCTGGAAACACCATATATTTT.

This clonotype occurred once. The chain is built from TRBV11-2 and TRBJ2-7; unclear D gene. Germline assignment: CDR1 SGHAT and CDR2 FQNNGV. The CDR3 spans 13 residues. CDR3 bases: TGTGCGAGGAGCTTTGGCCAGCTCTACGAGCAGTACTTC. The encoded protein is CARSFGQLYEQYF.

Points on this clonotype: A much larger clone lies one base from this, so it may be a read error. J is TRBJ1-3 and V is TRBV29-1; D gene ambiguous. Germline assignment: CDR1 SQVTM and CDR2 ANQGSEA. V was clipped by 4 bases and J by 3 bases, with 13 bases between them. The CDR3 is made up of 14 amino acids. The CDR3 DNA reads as TGCAGCGTTGTAATGGGTGGGGTTGGAAACACCATATATTTT. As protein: CSVVMGGVGNTIYF. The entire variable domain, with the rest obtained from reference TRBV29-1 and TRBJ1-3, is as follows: SAVISQKPSRDICQRGTSLTIQCQVDSQVTMMFWYRQQPGQSLTLIATANQGSEATYESGFVIDKFPISRPNLTFSTLTVSNMSPEDSSIYLCSVVMGGVGNTIYFGEGSWLTVV.

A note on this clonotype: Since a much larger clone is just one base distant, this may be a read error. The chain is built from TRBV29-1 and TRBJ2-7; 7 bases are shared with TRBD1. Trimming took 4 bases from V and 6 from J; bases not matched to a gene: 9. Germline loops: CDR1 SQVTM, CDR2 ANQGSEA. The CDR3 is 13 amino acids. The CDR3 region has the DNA TGCAGCGTTGGCAGAGGGGGCTTGCTCGAGCAGTACTTC. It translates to CSVGRGGLLEQYF.